This is a list of T cell receptor beta chains from one sample in a study of early T cells in non-severe SARS-CoV-2 infection. TCRdb itself ran the 5' RACE reads through MiXCR, one entry per CDR3 protein. Here the sample spans some 55,000 distinct CDR3 sequences, around 12% being singletons. The material was whole blood, obtained at baseline. These receptors came from an adult who was a healthcare worker with PCR-confirmed SARS-CoV-2 infection or an uninfected control (not recorded which). The CDR3 runs from the conserved cysteine through the conserved F or W. Fields, in order: CDR3 DNA, CDR3 protein, V gene, clone size, J gene, D gene. A D gene is named only where the DNA matches it firmly. The listing skips clone size in some rows; elsewhere it reads once, few, many or a size class.

TGCAGTGCCCAAAGACAGGGGGCTCCTAACACTGAAGCTTTCTTT | CSAQRQGAPNTEAFF | TRBV20-1 | NA | TRBJ1-1 | TRBD1
TGTGCCAGCAGCCTACTAACGTCCCGGGACAGGGGGACTGAAGCTTTCTTT | CASSLLTSRDRGTEAFF | TRBV7-9 | NA | TRBJ1-1 | TRBD1
TGTGCCAGCAGCGTAGACGGATACAATGAGCAGTTCTTC | CASSVDGYNEQFF | TRBV9 | NA | TRBJ2-1 | NA
TGTGCCAGCAGGACAGGTTACAATGAGCAGTTCTTC | CASRTGYNEQFF | TRBV28 | NA | TRBJ2-1 | NA
TGTGCCAGCAGCTTACTAGCGGGAGGGCCCGGTGAGCAGTTCTTC | CASSLLAGGPGEQFF | TRBV7-9 | few | TRBJ2-1 | TRBD2
TGCGCCAGCAGCAAGACAGAGAACACCGGGGAGCTGTTTTTT | CASSKTENTGELFF | TRBV5-1 | few | TRBJ2-2 | NA
TGTGCCAGCAGCTTGGCCGGGGACGGGAATGAAAAACTGTTTTTT | CASSLAGDGNEKLFF | TRBV5-4 | many | TRBJ1-4 | NA
TGCAGCGCGAGGTCTGATAAACTGTTTTTT | CSARSDKLFF | TRBV29-1 | many | TRBJ1-4 | NA
TGTGCCAGCAGCCCGAGACTAGCGGGAGCCACCGGGGAGCTGTTTTTT | CASSPRLAGATGELFF | TRBV11-2 | few | TRBJ2-2 | TRBD2
TGTGCCACCAGCAGAGATGGTGGGGGCGCAGATACGCAGTATTTT | CATSRDGGGADTQYF | TRBV15 | few | TRBJ2-3 | NA
TGTGCCAGCAGCCAGCTATTTCTTACCCGGGACAGCAAAAACATTCAGTACTTC | CASSQLFLTRDSKNIQYF | TRBV11-2 | NA | TRBJ2-4 | TRBD1
TGTGCCAGCAGCGCCGGACTAGCGGCCACCTACGAGCAGTACTTC | CASSAGLAATYEQYF | TRBV7-9 | NA | TRBJ2-7 | TRBD2
TGTGCCAGCAACTCGGTCCTTAATGAAAAACTGTTTTTT | CASNSVLNEKLFF | TRBV6-5 | NA | TRBJ1-4 | NA
TGTGCCAGCAGCTTAATGGGTCTAGCGGGAGGAGGGGGCACAGATACGCAGTATTTT | CASSLMGLAGGGGTDTQYF | TRBV7-2 | NA | TRBJ2-3 | TRBD2
TGTGCCAGCAGTTCACCTGCCGCGGGACTAGCGGGGGGCGAGCAGTACTTC | CASSSPAAGLAGGEQYF | TRBV28 | NA | TRBJ2-7 | TRBD2
TGTGCCAGCAGCCCGACTAGCGGGAACAATGAGCAGTTCTTC | CASSPTSGNNEQFF | TRBV7-9 | few | TRBJ2-1 | TRBD2
TGCGCCAGCAGCATCGCCGGGACAGTCCTCACAGATACGCAGTATTTT | CASSIAGTVLTDTQYF | TRBV5-1 | few | TRBJ2-3 | TRBD1
TGTGCCAGCAGCTTAGGGGGACTAGTATTCAATGAGCAGTTCTTC | CASSLGGLVFNEQFF | TRBV7-2 | many | TRBJ2-1 | TRBD2
TGTGCCAGCAGTTTCAACAGGGCCCCCTATGGCTACACCTTC | CASSFNRAPYGYTF | TRBV7-9 | NA | TRBJ1-2 | NA
TGCGCCAGCAGCTTTAAAGGGGACACTGAAGCTTTCTTT | CASSFKGDTEAFF | TRBV5-1 | once | TRBJ1-1 | NA
TGTGCCAGCACCTGGGACAGGGCCTCCAACACCGGGGAGCTGTTTTTT | CASTWDRASNTGELFF | TRBV2 | NA | TRBJ2-2 | TRBD1
TGTGCCAGTACCTTTAGCGGGGAGCTGTTTTTT | CASTFSGELFF | TRBV7-9 | many | TRBJ2-2 | NA
TGTGCCAGCAGCCCCCTCGGGCCCGGGGAGCTGTTTTTT | CASSPLGPGELFF | TRBV7-3 | many | TRBJ2-2 | NA
TGTGCCTGGAGTGTACACAAGGGGATGGATACGCAGTATTTT | CAWSVHKGMDTQYF | TRBV30 | NA | TRBJ2-3 | NA
TGTGCCAGCAGCGTCGACAGCTTGAACACTGAAGCTTTCTTT | CASSVDSLNTEAFF | TRBV9 | many | TRBJ1-1 | NA
TGTGCCAGCAGCCAACTAGCGGGAGTTAGCAATGAGCAGTTCTTC | CASSQLAGVSNEQFF | TRBV14 | few | TRBJ2-1 | TRBD2
TGTGCCAGCAGCGCTGCACTTACCTTGAACACTGAAGCTTTCTTT | CASSAALTLNTEAFF | TRBV7-8 | few | TRBJ1-1 | NA
TGCAGCGTTGACGACAGGCAATCCTACAATGAGCAGTTCTTC | CSVDDRQSYNEQFF | TRBV29-1 | many | TRBJ2-1 | NA
TGTGCCAGAAGCTCCCGGGCAGGGATGGGGAGTAGCTATGGCTACACCTTC | CARSSRAGMGSSYGYTF | TRBV5-3 | few | TRBJ1-2 | NA
TGCAGTGCTAGAGTACAAAGCAATCAGCCCCAGCATTTT | CSARVQSNQPQHF | TRBV20-1 | NA | TRBJ1-5 | NA
TGTGCCAGCAGTCCACTAGCGGGAGACACAGATACGCAGTATTTT | CASSPLAGDTDTQYF | TRBV4-2 | many | TRBJ2-3 | TRBD2